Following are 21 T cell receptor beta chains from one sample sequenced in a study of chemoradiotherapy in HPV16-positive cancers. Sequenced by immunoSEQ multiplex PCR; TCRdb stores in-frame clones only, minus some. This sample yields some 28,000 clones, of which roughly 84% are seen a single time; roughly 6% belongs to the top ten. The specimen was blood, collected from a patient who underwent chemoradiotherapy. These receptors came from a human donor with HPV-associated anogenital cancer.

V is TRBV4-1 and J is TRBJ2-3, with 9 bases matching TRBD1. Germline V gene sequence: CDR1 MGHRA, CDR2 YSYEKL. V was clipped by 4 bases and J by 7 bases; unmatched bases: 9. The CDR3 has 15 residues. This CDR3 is CASSPRDREGNTQYF. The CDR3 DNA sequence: TGCGCCAGCAGCCCCCGGGACAGGGAAGGAAATACGCAGTATTTT.

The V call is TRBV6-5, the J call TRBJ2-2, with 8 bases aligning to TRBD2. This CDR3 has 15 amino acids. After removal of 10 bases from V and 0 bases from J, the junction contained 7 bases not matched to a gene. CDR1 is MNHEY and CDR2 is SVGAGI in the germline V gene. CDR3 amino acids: CATRGLAPNTGELFF. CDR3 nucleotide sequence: TGTGCCACCCGAGGACTAGCCCCGAACACCGGGGAGCTGTTTTTT.

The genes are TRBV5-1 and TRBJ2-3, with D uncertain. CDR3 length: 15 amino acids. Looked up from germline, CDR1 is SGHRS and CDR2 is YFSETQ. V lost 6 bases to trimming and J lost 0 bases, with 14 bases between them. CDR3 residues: CASNRPGASTDTQYF. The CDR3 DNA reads TGCGCCAGCAACCGACCCGGCGCCAGCACAGATACGCAGTATTTT. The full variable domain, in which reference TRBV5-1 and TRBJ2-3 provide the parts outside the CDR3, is KAGVTQTPRYLIKTRGQQVTLSCSPISGHRSVSWYQQTPGQGLQFLFEYFSETQRNKGNFPGRFSGRQFSNSRSEMNVSTLELGDSALYLCASNRPGASTDTQYFGPGTRLTVL.

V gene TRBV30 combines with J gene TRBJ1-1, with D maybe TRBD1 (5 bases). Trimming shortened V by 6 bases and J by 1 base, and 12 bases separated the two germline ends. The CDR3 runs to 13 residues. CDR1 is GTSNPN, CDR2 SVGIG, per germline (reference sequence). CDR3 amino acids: CACNRDENTEAFF. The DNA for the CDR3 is TGTGCCTGTAATCGGGACGAGAACACTGAAGCTTTCTTT.

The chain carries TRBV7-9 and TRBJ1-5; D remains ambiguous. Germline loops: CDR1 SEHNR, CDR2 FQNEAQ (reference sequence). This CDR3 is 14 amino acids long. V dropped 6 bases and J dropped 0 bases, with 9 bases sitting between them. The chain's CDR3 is CASSLAASNQPQHF. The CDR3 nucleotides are TGTGCCAGCAGTTTGGCAGCTAGCAATCAGCCCCAGCATTTT. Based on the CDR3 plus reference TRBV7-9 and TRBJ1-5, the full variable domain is DTGVSQNPRHKITKRGQNVTFRCDPISEHNRLYWYRQTLGQGPEFLTYFQNEAQLEKSRLLSDRFSAERPKGSFSTLEIQRTEQGDSAMYLCASSLAASNQPQHFGDGTRLSIL.

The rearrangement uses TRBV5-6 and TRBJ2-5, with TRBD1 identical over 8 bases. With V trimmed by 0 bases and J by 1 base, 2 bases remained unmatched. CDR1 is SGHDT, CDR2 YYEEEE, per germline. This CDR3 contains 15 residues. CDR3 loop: CASSLGGTGQETQYF. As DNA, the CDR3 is TGTGCCAGCAGCTTGGGTGGGACAGGCCAAGAGACCCAGTACTTC.

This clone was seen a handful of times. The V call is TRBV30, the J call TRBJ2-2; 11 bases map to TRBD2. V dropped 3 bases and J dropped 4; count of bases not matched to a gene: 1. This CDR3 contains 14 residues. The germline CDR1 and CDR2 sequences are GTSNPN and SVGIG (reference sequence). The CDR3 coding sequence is TGTGCCTGGAGGACTAGCGGGGTCACCGGGGAGCTGTTTTTT. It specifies CAWRTSGVTGELFF.

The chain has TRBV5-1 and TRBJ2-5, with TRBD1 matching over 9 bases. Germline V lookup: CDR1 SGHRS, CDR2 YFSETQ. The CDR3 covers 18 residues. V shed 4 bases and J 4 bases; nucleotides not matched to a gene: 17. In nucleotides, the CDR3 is TGCGCCAGCAGCCTGGGGGACAGGGCCTTAAGGGAAGCAGAGACCCAGTACTTC. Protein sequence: CASSLGDRALREAETQYF. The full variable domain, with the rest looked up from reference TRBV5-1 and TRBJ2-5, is KAGVTQTPRYLIKTRGQQVTLSCSPISGHRSVSWYQQTPGQGLQFLFEYFSETQRNKGNFPGRFSGRQFSNSRSEMNVSTLELGDSALYLCASSLGDRALREAETQYFGPGTRLLVL.

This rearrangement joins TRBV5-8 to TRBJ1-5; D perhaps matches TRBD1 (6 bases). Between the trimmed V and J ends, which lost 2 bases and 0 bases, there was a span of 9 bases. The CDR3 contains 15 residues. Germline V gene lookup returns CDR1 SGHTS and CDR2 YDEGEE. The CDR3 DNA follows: TGTGCCAGCAGCTTAGGACAGTATAGCAATCAGCCCCAGCATTTT. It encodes CASSLGQYSNQPQHF. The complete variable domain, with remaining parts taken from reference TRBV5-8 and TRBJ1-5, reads EAGVTQSPTHLIKTRGQQATLRCSPISGHTSVYWYQQALGLGLQFLLWYDEGEERNRGNFPPRFSGRQFPNYSSELNVNALELEDSALYLCASSLGQYSNQPQHFGDGTRLSIL.

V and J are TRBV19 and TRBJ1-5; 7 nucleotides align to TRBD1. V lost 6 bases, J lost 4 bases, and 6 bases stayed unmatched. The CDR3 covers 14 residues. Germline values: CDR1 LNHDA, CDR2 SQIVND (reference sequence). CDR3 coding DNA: TGTGCCAGTAGACCGAGACAGGGTAATCAGCCCCAGCATTTT. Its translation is CASRPRQGNQPQHF.

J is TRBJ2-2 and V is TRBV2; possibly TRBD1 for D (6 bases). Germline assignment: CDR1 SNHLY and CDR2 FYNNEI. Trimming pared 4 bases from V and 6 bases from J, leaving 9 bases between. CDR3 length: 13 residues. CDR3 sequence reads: CASSARGSGELFF. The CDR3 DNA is TGTGCCAGCAGTGCAAGGGGGTCCGGGGAGCTGTTTTTT.

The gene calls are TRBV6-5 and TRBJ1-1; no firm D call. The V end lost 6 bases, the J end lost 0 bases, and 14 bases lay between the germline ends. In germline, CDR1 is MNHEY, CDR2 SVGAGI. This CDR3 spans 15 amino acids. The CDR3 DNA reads TGTGCCAGCAGCCCGGACGGAATTATGAACACTGAAGCTTTCTTT. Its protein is CASSPDGIMNTEAFF.

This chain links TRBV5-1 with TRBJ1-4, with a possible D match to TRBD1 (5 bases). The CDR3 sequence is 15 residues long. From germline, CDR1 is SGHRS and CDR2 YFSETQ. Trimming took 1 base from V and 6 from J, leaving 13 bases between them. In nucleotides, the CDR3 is TGCGCCAGCAGCTTGACCTTCAGGGAAGATGAAAAACTGTTTTTT. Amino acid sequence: CASSLTFREDEKLFF.

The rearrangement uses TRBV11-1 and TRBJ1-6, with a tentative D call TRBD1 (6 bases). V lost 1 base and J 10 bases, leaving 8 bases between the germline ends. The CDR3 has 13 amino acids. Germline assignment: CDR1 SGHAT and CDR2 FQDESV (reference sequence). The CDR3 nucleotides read TGTGCCAGCAGCTTAGTGAGGGGGTCACCCCTCCACTTT. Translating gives CASSLVRGSPLHF. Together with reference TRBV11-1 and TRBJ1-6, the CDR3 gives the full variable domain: EAEVAQSPRYKITEKSQAVAFWCDPISGHATLYWYRQILGQGPELLVQFQDESVVDDSQLPKDRFSAERLKGVDSTLKIQPAELGDSAMYLCASSLVRGSPLHFGNGTRLTVT.

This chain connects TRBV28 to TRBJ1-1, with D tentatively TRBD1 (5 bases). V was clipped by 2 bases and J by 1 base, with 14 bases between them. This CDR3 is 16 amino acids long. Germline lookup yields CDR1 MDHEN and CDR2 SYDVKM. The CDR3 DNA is TGTGCCAGCAGTTTACTTATCGGGGGGAGGAACACTGAAGCTTTCTTT. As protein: CASSLLIGGRNTEAFF.

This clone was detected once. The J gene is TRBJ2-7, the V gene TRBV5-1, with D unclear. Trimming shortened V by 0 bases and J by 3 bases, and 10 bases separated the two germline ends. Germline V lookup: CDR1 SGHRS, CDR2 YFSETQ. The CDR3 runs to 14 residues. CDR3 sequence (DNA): TGCGCCAGCAGCTTGGGTCCTATTTTCTACGAGCAGTACTTC. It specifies CASSLGPIFYEQYF. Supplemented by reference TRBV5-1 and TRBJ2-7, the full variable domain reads KAGVTQTPRYLIKTRGQQVTLSCSPISGHRSVSWYQQTPGQGLQFLFEYFSETQRNKGNFPGRFSGRQFSNSRSEMNVSTLELGDSALYLCASSLGPIFYEQYFGPGTRLTVT.

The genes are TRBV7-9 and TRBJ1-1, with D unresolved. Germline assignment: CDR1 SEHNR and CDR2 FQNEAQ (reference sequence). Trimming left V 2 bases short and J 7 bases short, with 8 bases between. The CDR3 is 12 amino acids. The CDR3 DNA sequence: TGTGCCAGCAGCTTAACCGGGGATGAAGCTTTCTTT. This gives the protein CASSLTGDEAFF.

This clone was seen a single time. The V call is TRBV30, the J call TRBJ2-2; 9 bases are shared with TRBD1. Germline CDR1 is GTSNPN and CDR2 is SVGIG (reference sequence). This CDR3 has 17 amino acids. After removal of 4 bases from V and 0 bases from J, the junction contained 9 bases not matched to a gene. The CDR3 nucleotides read TGTGCCTGGAATACGCAGACAGGGGGGACGAACACCGGGGAGCTGTTTTTT. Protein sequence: CAWNTQTGGTNTGELFF.

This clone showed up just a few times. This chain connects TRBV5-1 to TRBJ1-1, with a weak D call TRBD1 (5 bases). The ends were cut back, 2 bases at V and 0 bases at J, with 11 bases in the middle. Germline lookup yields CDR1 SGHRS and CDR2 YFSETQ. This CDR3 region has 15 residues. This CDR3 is CASSFGGGMNTEAFF. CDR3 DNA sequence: TGCGCCAGCAGCTTTGGGGGAGGGATGAACACTGAAGCTTTCTTT.

CDR3 region: CASSLTGSTDTQYF. Written as DNA, the CDR3 is TGCGCCAGCAGCTTGACAGGTAGCACAGATACGCAGTATTTT. This chain connects TRBV5-1 to TRBJ2-3; tentatively, D is TRBD1 (5 bases). The CDR3 loop spans 14 amino acids. Looked up from germline, CDR1 is SGHRS and CDR2 is YFSETQ. V was trimmed by 1 base and J by 0 bases, leaving 6 bases between them. Full variable domain (remainder filled in from reference TRBV5-1 and TRBJ2-3): KAGVTQTPRYLIKTRGQQVTLSCSPISGHRSVSWYQQTPGQGLQFLFEYFSETQRNKGNFPGRFSGRQFSNSRSEMNVSTLELGDSALYLCASSLTGSTDTQYFGPGTRLTVL.

The CDR3, as DNA: TGTGCCAGCAGTGACCAGCAGGTGGCCGCTTCACCCCTCCACTTT. Protein: CASSDQQVAASPLHF. The V gene is TRBV6-1, the J gene TRBJ1-6; no clear D gene. Germline loops: CDR1 MNHNS, CDR2 SASEGT. The CDR3 covers 15 residues. V was cut by 3 bases and J by 9 bases, with 15 bases left in between.